Sequencing of this T cell receptor beta chain was carried out in a study of blood T cell repertoires in COVID-19. Looking at the study overall: PBMCs, B-cell-depleted T cells, or T cells were the source of the cDNA or gDNA that made up the material.

In the source study's methods: Amplification of reference gene primers was used by the study to estimate nucleated cell counts. TCRdb's table, derived via immunoSEQ multiplex PCR, lists solely in-frame clones and lacks some. That table furnishes V, J and clone size, whereas the DNA furnished D and trimming. Of roughly 80,000 clones in the sample, less than 90% were seen once. In this sample, this clone turned up once. The source is an older man in a cohort sampled during active COVID-19. The specimen was peripheral blood.

CDR3 residues: CASSIWGGVSYNEQFF. In nucleotides, the CDR3 is TGTGCCAGTAGTATATGGGGGGGGGTCTCCTACAATGAGCAGTTCTTC. The chain combines TRBV19 with TRBJ2-1; 7 positions agree with TRBD2. This CDR3 is 16 amino acids long. From germline, CDR1 is LNHDA and CDR2 SQIVND (reference sequence). With 2 bases clipped from V and 0 bases from J, the junction kept 4 bases outside the gene matches.